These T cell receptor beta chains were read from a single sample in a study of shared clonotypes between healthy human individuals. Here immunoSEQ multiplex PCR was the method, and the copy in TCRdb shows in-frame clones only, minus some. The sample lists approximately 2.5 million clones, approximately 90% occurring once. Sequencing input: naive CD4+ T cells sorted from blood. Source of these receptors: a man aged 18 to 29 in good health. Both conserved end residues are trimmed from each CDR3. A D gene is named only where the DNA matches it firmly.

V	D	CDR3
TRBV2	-	ASSPNSNQPQH
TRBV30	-	AWSPRGGLRSYEQY
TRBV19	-	ASSPQGIDVYEQY
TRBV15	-	ATSSPRDSNTEAF
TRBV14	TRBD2	ASSQPGTSGRARSYNEQF
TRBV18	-	ASSPARVGDGYT
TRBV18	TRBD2	ASSPRASGSQETQY
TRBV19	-	ASTGLEKTNEKLF
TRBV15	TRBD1	ATSRVARTGGFPSNQPQH
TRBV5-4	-	ASSLDRSSGTEAF
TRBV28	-	ASEGRSWGYT
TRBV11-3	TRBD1	ASSSGVGTAQVEQF
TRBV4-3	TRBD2	ASSQDSGGRITDTQY
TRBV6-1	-	ASSAGDVSNQPQH
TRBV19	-	ASRRDGSYGYT
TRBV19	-	ASSEQGVTNEKLF
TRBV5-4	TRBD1	ASSSETGRGPYEQY
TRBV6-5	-	ASSYPGAPNTEAF
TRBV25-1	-	ASSEGGWGNTIY
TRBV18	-	ASSDSTGTDTQY
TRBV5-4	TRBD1	ASSLTNRGTEAF
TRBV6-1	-	ASSGQVPYGYT
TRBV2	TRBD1	ASKPGQGAHEQY
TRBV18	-	ASAHSAGANVLT
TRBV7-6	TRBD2	ASSLGTSVGQETQY
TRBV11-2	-	ASSRGRQETQY
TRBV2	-	ASSGGLGSADTQY
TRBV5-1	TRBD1	ASSSEPGQGVEQF
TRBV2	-	ASSDQGNEQF
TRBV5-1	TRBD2	ASSLGASGGPDTQY
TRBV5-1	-	ASSLNSGTAEEKLF
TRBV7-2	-	ASSLEGGIYNEQF
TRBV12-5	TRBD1	ASGLEKPGTGRTYEQY
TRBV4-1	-	ASSQEGGRSTDTQY
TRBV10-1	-	ASSESGRANTGELF
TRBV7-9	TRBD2	ASSYSAGGADTQY
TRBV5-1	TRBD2	ASSLGGGAVYEQY